Sequencing of this T cell receptor beta chain was carried out in a study of T cells in localized non-small cell lung cancer. In its sample, this clone is large (0.1 to 1%). Sequencing was performed with immunoSEQ multiplex PCR; in TCRdb, only in-frame clones are kept and a portion is missing. The profile covers approximately 3,500 clones, with roughly 29% appearing a single time and approximately 9.1% taken by the ten largest. CDR3 size: 14 residues. Germline V gives CDR1 MNHGY, CDR2 SAAAGT. Trimming removed 6 bases at V and 4 bases at J, with 13 bases between. The source is a male donor aged 60 or older with stage I lung adenocarcinoma. The specimen comprised lung tumor tissue, sampled before any cancer treatment. This chain connects TRBV6-8 to TRBJ1-5, with D unclear. DNA of the CDR3: TGTGCCAGCAGAGACGGACTGATTAATCAGCCCCAGCATTTT. It encodes CASRDGLINQPQHF.